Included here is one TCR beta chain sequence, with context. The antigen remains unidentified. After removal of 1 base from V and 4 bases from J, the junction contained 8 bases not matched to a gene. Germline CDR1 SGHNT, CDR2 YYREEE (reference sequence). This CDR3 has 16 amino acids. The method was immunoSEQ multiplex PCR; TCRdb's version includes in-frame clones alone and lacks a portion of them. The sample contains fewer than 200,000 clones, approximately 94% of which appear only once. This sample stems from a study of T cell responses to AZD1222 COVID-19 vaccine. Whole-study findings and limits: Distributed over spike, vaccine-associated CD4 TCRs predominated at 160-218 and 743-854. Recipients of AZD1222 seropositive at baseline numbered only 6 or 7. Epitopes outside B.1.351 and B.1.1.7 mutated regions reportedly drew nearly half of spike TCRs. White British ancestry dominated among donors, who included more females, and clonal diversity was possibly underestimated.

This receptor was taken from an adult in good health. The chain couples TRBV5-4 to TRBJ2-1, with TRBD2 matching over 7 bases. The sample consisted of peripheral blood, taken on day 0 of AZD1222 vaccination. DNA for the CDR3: TGTGCCAGCAGCTTGAGAAGCGGGACTATTTACAATGAGCAGTTCTTC. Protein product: CASSLRSGTIYNEQFF.